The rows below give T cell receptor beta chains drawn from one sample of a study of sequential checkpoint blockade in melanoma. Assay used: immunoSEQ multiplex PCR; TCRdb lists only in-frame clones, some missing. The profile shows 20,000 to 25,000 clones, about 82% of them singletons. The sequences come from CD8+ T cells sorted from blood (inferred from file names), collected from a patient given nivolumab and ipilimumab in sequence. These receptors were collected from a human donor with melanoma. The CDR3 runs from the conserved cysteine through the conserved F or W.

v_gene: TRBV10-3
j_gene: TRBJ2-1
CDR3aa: CAISESRTGLERPFF

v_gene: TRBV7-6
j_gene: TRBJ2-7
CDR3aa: CASSWDRDEQYF

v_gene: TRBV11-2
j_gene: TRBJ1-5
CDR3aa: CASSLWRGGQPQHF

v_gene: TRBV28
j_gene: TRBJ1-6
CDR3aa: CASSPRAPDSPLHF

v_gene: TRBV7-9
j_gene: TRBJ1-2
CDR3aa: CASSLGQGAEGYTF

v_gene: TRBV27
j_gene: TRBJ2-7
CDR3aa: CASSFGQGGFYEQYF

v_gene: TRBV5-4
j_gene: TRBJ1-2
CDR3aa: CASSPGTGGGYTF

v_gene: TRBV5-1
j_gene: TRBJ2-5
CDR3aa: CASSPDRRYQETQYF

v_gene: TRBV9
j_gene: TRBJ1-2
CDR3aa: CASGEGEGYTF

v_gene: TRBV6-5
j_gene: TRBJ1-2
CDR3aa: CAISGGMGYGYTF

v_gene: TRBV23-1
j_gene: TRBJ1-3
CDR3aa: CASETGLLSSGNTIYF

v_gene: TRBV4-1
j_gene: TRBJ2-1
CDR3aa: CASSQGTSGRRDEQFF

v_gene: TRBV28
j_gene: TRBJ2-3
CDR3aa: CASRSPRGVLSSTDTQYF

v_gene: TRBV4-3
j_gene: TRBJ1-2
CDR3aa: CASSQERGSPYGYTF

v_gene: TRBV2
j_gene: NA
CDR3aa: CASSDSYEQYF

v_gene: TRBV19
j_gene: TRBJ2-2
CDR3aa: CASVGEGGELFF

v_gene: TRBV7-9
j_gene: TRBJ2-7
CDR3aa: CASSIRPGQGQDEQYF

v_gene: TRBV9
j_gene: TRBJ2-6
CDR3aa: CASSVEGQGANVLTF

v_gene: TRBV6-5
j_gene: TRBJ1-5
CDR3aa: CASSSGQGGRQPQHF

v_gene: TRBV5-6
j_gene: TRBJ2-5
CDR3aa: CASTHRRGADRETQYF

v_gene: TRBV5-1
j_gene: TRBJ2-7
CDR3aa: CASSLAWGTGYEQYF

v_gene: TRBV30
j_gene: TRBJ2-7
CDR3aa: CAWSVGTSGSYEQYF

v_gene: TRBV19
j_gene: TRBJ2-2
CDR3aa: CASRGYAAQGPGGELFF